This TCR beta chain was profiled in a study of T cells in Graves' hyperthyroidism and ophthalmopathy. Study conclusions and caveats: Most clonotypes expanded in thyroid above 0.001 were likewise present in blood.

Disease lasting under 3 months, a NOSPECS grade of at least 4, and a Clinical Activity Score of at least 3 were features of the ophthalmopathy patients. Exclusions: uncontrolled infection, other autoimmune disease, pregnancy, lactation. Amplified TCR beta CDR3 regions came from RNA transcripts. TCR CDR3 underwent first-round RT-PCR with the HTBI primer set. TCRdb passed the multiplex PCR reads through MiXCR, listing each CDR3 protein once. Here the sample spans 700,000 or so distinct CDR3 sequences, approximately 15% being singletons. This clonotype was observed a few times. Antigen: not known. V was pared by 2 bases and J by 10 bases, with 9 bases between. The CDR3 spans 13 residues.

The sample consisted of blood. V usage is TRBV12-3 or TRBV12-4 and J usage is TRBJ1-6; D gene uncertain. The TCR originated in a woman aged 45 to 65 with Graves' ophthalmopathy. This chain's CDR3 is CASSLRLTSPLHF. For the CDR3, the DNA is TGTGCCAGCAGTTTAAGGCTCACCTCACCCCTCCACTTT.